This T cell receptor (beta chain) was sequenced in a study of Ad26.COV2.S vaccination and SARS-CoV-2 variants (dated by TCRdb to the early 2020s). For the study in its entirety: Vaccine-arm donors came from COV1001, a multicentre, randomized, double-blind, placebo-controlled phase I-IIa trial of Ad26.COV2.S in healthy adults. Trial participants were randomized into five groups of five, in which low-dose or high-dose Ad26.COV2.S was given once or twice, or placebo was given on both occasions. A total of approximately 30 samples were included in the TCR-sequenced set, comprising roughly 19 Ad26.COV2.S vaccine recipients, 5 placebo recipients and 8 SARS-CoV-2 convalescent individuals. Sequencing of the TCRbeta repertoire served to evaluate the specificity and breadth of SARS-CoV-2-reactive T cell receptors following Ad26.COV2.S vaccination. Throughout the experiments and outcome assessment, investigators stayed blinded to trial group allocation. Ad26.COV2.S was administered intramuscularly at 5 x 10^10 or 1 x 10^11 viral particles, either as a single shot or as two shots given 56 days apart. Study-wide findings and limitations: The study lacked the statistical power to compare responses across vaccine doses or regimens. Compared with placebo recipients, Ad26.COV2.S recipients showed higher spike-specific TCR breadth (P = 0.0014). After vaccination, substantial breadth of spike-specific CD8+ and CD4+ T cell responses was reported. Non-spike TCR breadth was comparable between vaccine and placebo recipients, consistent with the vaccine containing only spike. The authors noted that total T cell responses may have been underestimated by the TCR breadth and depth analyses.

TCRbeta CDR3 regions were sequenced with the immunoSEQ Assay. After extraction, genomic DNA underwent amplification by bias-controlled multiplex PCR, followed by high-throughput sequencing. On the study's bioinformatics: To quantify the absolute abundance of every unique TCRbeta CDR3 region, sequences were collapsed and filtered. Usable DNA was measured by amplifying reference genes present in all nucleated cells, and TCRbeta template counts were normalized to that usable DNA to estimate T cell fraction. Repertoire TCRs were annotated as SARS-CoV-2-specific when V gene, CDR3 amino acid sequence and J gene were exactly matched to a known reactive TCR set. The reference SARS-CoV-2 TCR set came from MIRA and was filtered for enrichment in COVID-19-positive ImmuneCODE repertoires, removing public or cross-reactive TCRs. Drawing on the MIRA antigens, annotated TCRs were analysed further at the level of specific ORF or position within ORF. Breadth was defined as annotated unique rearrangements over total unique productive rearrangements; depth was the summed frequency of those rearrangements. Two-sided Wilcoxon rank-sum tests were applied when comparing TCR breadth between groups. Not all clones reach the TCRdb copy of this immuneACCESS table, which keeps in-frame sequences only. Checked studies attribute under half of the gap to unresolved V genes and leave the rest unexplained. V, J and clone size are those of that table, while D and trimming were read from the DNA. Present in this sample are about 460,000 clones, approximately 90% of which were seen just once. The ten biggest clones cover about 1.5% of the sample.

About this clone itself: It has no known antigen specificity. There are no base qualities to consult, and no much larger clone falls within one base.

Explained via the paper, the treatment or condition label denotes: some 19 received Ad26.COV2.S at low or high dose, single or two shots; a few received placebo; per-sample allocation not given. For vaccine and placebo recipients, repertoires were sequenced using samples collected on day 63 after the first injection. Cohort 1b enrolled around 23 adults aged 18-55 years at a single site in Boston, USA, between 29 July and 7 August 2020. Ad26.COV2.S was a replication-incompetent adenovirus type 26 vector expressing a prefusion-stabilized SARS-CoV-2 spike protein from the original Wuhan strain. Including the terminal cysteine and phenylalanine, the CDR3 comprises 14 residues. The DNA shown is the 42-base CDR3, in frame from base 1. V is clipped by 7 bases and J by 5 bases, and the sequence between their germline boundaries is 14 bases long. The germline V gene (reference sequence) specifies SEHNR as CDR1 and FQNEAQ as CDR2.

The sequenced sample was peripheral blood, obtained in a trial of Ad26.COV2.S vaccine versus placebo. The receptor comes from a person between 18 and 65 years old who received the Ad26.COV2.S COVID-19 vaccine or a placebo. The chain joins TRBV7-9 to TRBJ2-2; a tentative D call is TRBD2 (5 bases match). For the CDR3, the sequence is CASTLRTGTGELFF. DNA sequence: TGTGCCAGCACCCTACGGACGGGGACCGGGGAGCTGTTTTTT.